This record concerns one T cell receptor beta chain sequence. At the DNA level, this CDR3 is encoded by other sequences in the same sample as well. The data derive from a study of blood T cell repertoires in COVID-19. As for the study in general: PBMCs, B-cell-depleted T cells, or T cells provided the cDNA or gDNA that made up the material.

This CDR3 is built from 15 residues. Germline V gene sequence: CDR1 MNHEY, CDR2 SMNVEV (reference sequence). Trimming cost V 5 bases and J 4 bases, with 12 bases left between them. Assay used: immunoSEQ multiplex PCR; TCRdb lists only in-frame clones, some missing. There are 200,000 to 250,000 clones in the sample; about 86% occur only once, and more than 2.5% lies in the top ten. The V call is TRBV27, the J call TRBJ1-6; maybe TRBD1 (5 bases). This TCR derives from a woman in her twenties or thirties who had recovered from COVID-19. Input material: peripheral blood. Here the CDR3 DNA reads TGTGCCAGCAGTACTCCCGGGGGGTATAATTCACCCCTCCACTTT. This translates into CASSTPGGYNSPLHF.